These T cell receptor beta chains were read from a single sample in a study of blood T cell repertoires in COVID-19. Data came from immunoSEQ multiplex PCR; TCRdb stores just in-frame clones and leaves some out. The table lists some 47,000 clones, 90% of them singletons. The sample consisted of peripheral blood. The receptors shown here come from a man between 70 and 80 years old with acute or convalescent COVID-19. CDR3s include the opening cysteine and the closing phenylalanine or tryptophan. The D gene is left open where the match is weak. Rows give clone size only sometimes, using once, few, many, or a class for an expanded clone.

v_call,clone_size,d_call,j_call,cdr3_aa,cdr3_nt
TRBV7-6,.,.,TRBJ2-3,CASSLGPVGLIVDTQYF,TGTGCCAGCAGCTTAGGCCCAGTGGGACTGATCGTAGATACGCAGTATTTT
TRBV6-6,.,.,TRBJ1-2,CASSPLPPGSSNYGYTF,TGTGCCAGCAGTCCCCTCCCCCCAGGGTCGAGTAACTATGGCTACACCTTC
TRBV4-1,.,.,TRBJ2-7,CASSQGGGRDGDEQYF,TGCGCCAGCAGCCAAGGTGGGGGCAGGGACGGCGACGAGCAGTACTTC
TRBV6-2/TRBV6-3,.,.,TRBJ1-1,CASSFLGNVNTEAFF,TGTGCCAGCAGTTTCTTGGGCAACGTGAACACTGAAGCTTTCTTT
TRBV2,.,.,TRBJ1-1,CASSKTRNSNEEAFF,TGTGCCAGCAGTAAAACCAGGAATTCGAACGAGGAAGCTTTCTTT
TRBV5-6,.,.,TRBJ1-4,CASSASGDTTNEKLFF,TGTGCCAGCAGCGCCAGTGGAGATACAACTAATGAAAAACTGTTTTTT
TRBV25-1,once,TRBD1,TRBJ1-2,CASSESTGSNGYTF,TGTGCCAGCAGTGAATCGACAGGGTCAAACGGCTACACCTTC
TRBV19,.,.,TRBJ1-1,CASSDWGGGLDTEAFF,TGTGCCAGTAGTGACTGGGGGGGCGGATTGGACACTGAAGCTTTCTTT
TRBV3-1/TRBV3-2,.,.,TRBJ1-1,CASSQESGGNTEAFF,TGTGCCAGCAGCCAAGAATCCGGGGGGAACACTGAAGCTTTCTTT
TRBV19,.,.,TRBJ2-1,CASSIQGSPYNEQFF,TGTGCCAGTAGTATTCAGGGGTCCCCCTACAATGAGCAGTTCTTC
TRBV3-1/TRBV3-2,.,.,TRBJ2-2,CASSQDDEGTGELFF,TGTGCCAGCAGCCAAGATGACGAGGGTACCGGGGAGCTGTTTTTT
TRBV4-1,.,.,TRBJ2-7,CASSQVERGSYEQYF,TGCGCCAGCAGCCAAGTGGAGAGGGGGTCCTACGAGCAGTACTTC
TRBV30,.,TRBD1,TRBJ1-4,CAAGEDRGFASNEKLFF,TGTGCCGCCGGGGAGGACAGGGGATTTGCTTCTAATGAAAAACTGTTTTTT
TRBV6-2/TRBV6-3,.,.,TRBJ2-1,CASSYSRVINEQFF,TGTGCCAGCAGTTACAGCAGGGTAATCAATGAGCAGTTCTTC
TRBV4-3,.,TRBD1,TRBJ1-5,CASSPDRGSNQPQHF,TGCGCCAGCAGCCCCGACAGGGGGAGCAATCAGCCCCAGCATTTT
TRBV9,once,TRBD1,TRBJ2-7,CASSPGTGVNYEQYF,TGTGCCAGCAGCCCAGGGACAGGGGTAAACTACGAGCAGTACTTC
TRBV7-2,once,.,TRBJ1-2,CASSLEYSNYGYTF,TGTGCCAGCAGCTTAGAGTACAGTAACTATGGCTACACCTTC
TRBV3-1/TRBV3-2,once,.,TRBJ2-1,CASSEFGGAGEQFF,TGTGCCAGCAGCGAGTTCGGTGGAGCTGGTGAGCAGTTCTTC
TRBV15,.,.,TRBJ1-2,CATSRDVGDYGYTF,TGTGCCACCAGCAGAGATGTAGGGGACTATGGCTACACCTTC
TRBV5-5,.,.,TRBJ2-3,CASSLGVGTPSTDTQYF,TGTGCCAGCAGCTTGGGAGTAGGGACACCCTCCACAGATACGCAGTATTTT
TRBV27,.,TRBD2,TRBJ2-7,CASSFGAGSYEQYF,TGTGCCAGCAGTTTCGGAGCGGGGTCCTACGAGCAGTACTTC
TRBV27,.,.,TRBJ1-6,CASSGVVSYNSPLHF,TGTGCCAGCAGCGGGGTAGTGTCCTATAATTCACCCCTCCACTTT
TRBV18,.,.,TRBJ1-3,CASSPPDRKISGNTIYF,TGTGCCAGCTCACCACCCGACAGGAAAATATCCGGAAACACCATATATTTT
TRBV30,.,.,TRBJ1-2,CAWSVYSNSGYTF,TGTGCCTGGAGTGTTTACAGCAACTCGGGCTACACCTTC
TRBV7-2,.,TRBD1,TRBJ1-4,CASSPTGVWEKLFF,TGTGCCAGCAGCCCGACAGGGGTGTGGGAAAAACTGTTTTTT
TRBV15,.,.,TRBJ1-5,CATSRLEGARNQPQHF,TGTGCCACCAGCAGACTGGAGGGCGCGCGCAATCAGCCCCAGCATTTT
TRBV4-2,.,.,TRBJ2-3,CASSQEGVTADTQYF,TGTGCCAGCAGCCAAGAAGGGGTCACGGCAGATACGCAGTATTTT
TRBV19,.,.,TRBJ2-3,CASSIGGGTDTQYF,TGTGCCAGTAGTATAGGGGGGGGCACAGATACGCAGTATTTT